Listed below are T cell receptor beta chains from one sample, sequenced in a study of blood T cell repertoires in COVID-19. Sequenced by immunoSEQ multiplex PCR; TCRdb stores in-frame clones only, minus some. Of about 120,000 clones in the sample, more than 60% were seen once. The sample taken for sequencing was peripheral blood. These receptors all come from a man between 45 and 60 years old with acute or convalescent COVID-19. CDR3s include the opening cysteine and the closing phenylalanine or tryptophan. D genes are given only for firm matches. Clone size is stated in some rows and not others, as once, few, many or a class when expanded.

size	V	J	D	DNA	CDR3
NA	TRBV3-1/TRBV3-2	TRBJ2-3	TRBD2	TGTGCCAGCAGCCAAGATCGAGGCGGGAGGGGACTCGGGACAGATACGCAGTATTTT	CASSQDRGGRGLGTDTQYF
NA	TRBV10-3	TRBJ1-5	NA	TGTGCCATCGCCTGGGGGGGGAACAATCAGCCCCAGCATTTT	CAIAWGGNNQPQHF
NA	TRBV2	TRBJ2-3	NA	TGTGCCAGCAGTGAAGTCAGGCCAGATACAGATACGCAGTATTTT	CASSEVRPDTDTQYF
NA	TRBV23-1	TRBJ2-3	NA	TGCGCCAGCAGTCAATCGAATCGGGATAAGACGCCGGCGGGGTATACGCAGTATTTT	CASSQSNRDKTPAGYTQYF
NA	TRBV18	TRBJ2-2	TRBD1	TGTGCCAGCTCACCGGGACAGCACGGGGAGCTGTTTTTT	CASSPGQHGELFF
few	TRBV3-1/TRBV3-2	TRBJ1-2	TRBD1	TGTGCCAGCAGCCAAGGAACAGGGGGGACCGGCTATGGCTACACCTTC	CASSQGTGGTGYGYTF
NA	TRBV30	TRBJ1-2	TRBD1	TGTGCCTGGAGTATGACAGGGGTCCTTGGCTATGGCTACACCTTC	CAWSMTGVLGYGYTF
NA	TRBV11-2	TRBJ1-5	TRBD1	TGTGCCAGCAGCCGGACAGGGGACCAGCCCCAGCATTTT	CASSRTGDQPQHF
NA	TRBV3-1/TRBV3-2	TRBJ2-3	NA	TGTGCCAGCAGCCGGGGGGACGGAGAAAGCACAGATACGCAGTATTTT	CASSRGDGESTDTQYF
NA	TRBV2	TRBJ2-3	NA	TGTGCCAGCAGCCGACTAGTGGATACGCAGTATTTT	CASSRLVDTQYF
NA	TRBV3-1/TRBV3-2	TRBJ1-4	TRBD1	TGTGCCAGCAGCCAAAGGCCGGGGAGAGGGGACAGGAATGAAAAACTGTTTTTT	CASSQRPGRGDRNEKLFF
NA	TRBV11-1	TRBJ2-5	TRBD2	TGTGCCAGCAGCTACCGGACTAGCGGAGGAGGAGAGACCCAGTACTTC	CASSYRTSGGGETQYF
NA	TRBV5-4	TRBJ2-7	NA	TGTGCCAGCAGCGCAGGGGCTCCCCGGTACGAGCAGTACTTC	CASSAGAPRYEQYF
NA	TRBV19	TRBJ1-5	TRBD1	TGTGCCAGTAGTACTTACAGGGGGAATCAGCCCCAGCATTTT	CASSTYRGNQPQHF
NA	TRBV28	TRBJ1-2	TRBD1	TGTGCCAGCAGTTTACTCCGGACAGGAGGCTACACCTTC	CASSLLRTGGYTF